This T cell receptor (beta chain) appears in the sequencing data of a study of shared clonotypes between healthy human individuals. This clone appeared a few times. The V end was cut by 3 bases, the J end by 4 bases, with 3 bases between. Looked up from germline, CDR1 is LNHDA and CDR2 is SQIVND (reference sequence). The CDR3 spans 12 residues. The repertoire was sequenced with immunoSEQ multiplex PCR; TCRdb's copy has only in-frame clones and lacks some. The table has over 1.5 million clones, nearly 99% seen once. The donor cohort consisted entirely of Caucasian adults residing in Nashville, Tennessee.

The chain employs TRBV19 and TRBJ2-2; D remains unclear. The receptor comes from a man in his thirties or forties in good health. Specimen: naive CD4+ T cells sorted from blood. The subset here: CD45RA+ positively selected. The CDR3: CASSMGTGELFF. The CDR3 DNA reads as TGTGCCAGTAGTATGGGCACCGGGGAGCTGTTTTTT.